The 31 T cell receptor beta chains below come from one sample, sequenced in a study of a mutant IDH1 vaccine in newly diagnosed glioma. Sequencing was performed with immunoSEQ multiplex PCR; in TCRdb, only in-frame clones are kept and a portion is missing. The sample has about 32,000 clones; roughly 79% are singletons. Noted time point: week 35, safety follow-up. Doses consisted of 300 ug of mutant IDH1 20-mer peptide each, paired with topical imiquimod. No antigens are known for them. The starting material was PBMCs, obtained from a glioma patient whose treatment included an IDH1 peptide vaccine. These receptors were collected from a woman in her 30s with glioma. Some clones in this sample may be carry-over from other donors' samples.

V and J are TRBV6-1 and TRBJ1-1; 8 bases match TRBD1. Germline V CDR1 and CDR2: MNHNS, SASEGT. Unmatched junction bases numbered 8, after V lost 5 bases and J lost 6 bases. This CDR3 contains 14 residues. The CDR3 coding sequence is TGTGCCAGCAGTAACCAGGGGGCGTTCGCTGAAGCTTTCTTT. As protein: CASSNQGAFAEAFF.

The rearrangement uses TRBV5-1 and TRBJ2-2, with a tentative D call TRBD2 (6 bases). V lost 0 bases to trimming and J lost 4 bases, with 13 bases between them. Germline V gives CDR1 SGHRS, CDR2 YFSETQ. The CDR3 extends over 16 amino acids. CDR3 coding DNA: TGCGCCAGCAGCTTGGGGACTACAGAATCCACCGGGGAGCTGTTTTTT. It is translated as CASSLGTTESTGELFF.

The chain recombines TRBV7-8 with TRBJ1-5, with 8 bases lining up with TRBD1. V lost 1 base, J lost 7 bases, and 6 bases stayed unmatched. The V gene's germline CDR1 is SGHVS and CDR2 FQNEAQ. There are 15 residues in the CDR3. The chain's CDR3 is CASSLGSTGGQPQHF. The CDR3, as DNA: TGTGCCAGCAGCTTAGGCTCTACAGGGGGGCAGCCCCAGCATTTT. The full variable domain, with the rest looked up from reference TRBV7-8 and TRBJ1-5, is GAGVSQSPRYKVAKRGQDVALRCDPISGHVSLFWYQQALGQGPEFLTYFQNEAQLDKSGLPSDRFFAERPEGSVSTLKIQRTQQEDSAVYLCASSLGSTGGQPQHFGDGTRLSIL.

The V gene is TRBV30, the J gene TRBJ2-7; D may be TRBD2 (6 bases). Germline CDR1 reads GTSNPN; CDR2 reads SVGIG (reference sequence). Trimming removed 2 bases from V and 0 bases from J, with 11 bases in between. This CDR3 comprises 14 residues. The CDR3 sequence: CAWSWGESSYEQYF. The CDR3 region has the DNA TGTGCCTGGAGTTGGGGGGAGAGCTCCTACGAGCAGTACTTC. The entire variable domain, with the rest obtained from reference TRBV30 and TRBJ2-7, is as follows: SQTIHQWPATLVQPVGSPLSLECTVEGTSNPNLYWYRQAAGRGLQLLFYSVGIGQISSEVPQNLSASRPQDRQFILSSKKLLLSDSGFYLCAWSWGESSYEQYFGPGTRLTVT.

In its sample, this clone was seen a few times. The rearrangement joins TRBV6-1 to TRBJ2-7; TRBD1 agrees at 7 bases. Germline values: CDR1 MNHNS, CDR2 SASEGT. The CDR3 totals 15 residues. V lost 2 bases to trimming and J lost 6 bases; unmatched junction nucleotides: 10. The CDR3, as DNA: TGTGCCAGCAGTGAACGCCCCCGACAGGGTTTCGAGCAGTACTTC. Translated, it gives CASSERPRQGFEQYF.

J is TRBJ2-7 and V is TRBV7-3; TRBD2 matches 9 bases. CDR3 length equals 15 residues. The germline CDR1 and CDR2 sequences are SGHTA and FQGTGA. The J segment lost 4 bases and the V segment lost 6 bases, leaving 10 bases of the junction unmatched. CDR3 loop: CASSLLAGSMYEQYF. DNA for the CDR3: TGTGCCAGCAGTCTTCTAGCGGGAAGTATGTACGAGCAGTACTTC.

V gene TRBV6-4 combines with J gene TRBJ1-2; D is unclear. CDR3 length: 16 amino acids. V was trimmed by 2 bases and J by 2 bases, leaving 15 bases between them. Germline V gene sequence: CDR1 MRHNA, CDR2 SNTAGT. CDR3 residues: CASSDPGTPSNYGYTF. The CDR3 nucleotides are TGTGCCAGCAGTGACCCAGGCACACCATCCAACTATGGCTACACCTTC.

J is TRBJ2-1 and V is TRBV7-2, with 8 bases that match TRBD1. The CDR3 extends over 14 amino acids. Germline V gene lookup returns CDR1 SGHTA and CDR2 FQGNSA. With 9 bases clipped from V and 4 bases from J, the junction kept 8 bases outside the gene matches. In nucleotides, the CDR3 is TGTGCCAGGGGATCCAGGGGGCCTTACAATGAGCAGTTCTTC. Translated: CARGSRGPYNEQFF.

The CDR3: CASRAGTTTTGELFF. CDR3 coding DNA: TGTGCCAGTAGGGCCGGGACTACAACGACCGGGGAGCTGTTTTTT. This sequence joins TRBV19 and TRBJ2-2; TRBD2 agrees at 7 bases. The V and J ends lost 6 bases and 5 bases, in that order; junction bases with no gene match: 9. The CDR3 covers 15 residues. Germline-derived CDR1 and CDR2 are LNHDA and SQIVND (reference sequence).

This rearrangement joins TRBV7-8 to TRBJ1-1; D is uncertain. CDR1 SGHVS and CDR2 FQNEAQ come from the germline V gene. Trimming shortened V by 7 bases and J by 1 base, and 10 bases separated the two germline ends. This CDR3 has 13 amino acids. Written as DNA, the CDR3 is TGTGCCAGCACCATTGGGCCGAACACTGAAGCTTTCTTT. It yields the protein CASTIGPNTEAFF.

CDR3 residues: CASSFVASGGEQYF. Written as DNA, the CDR3 is TGTGCCAGCAGTTTTGTTGCTAGCGGGGGCGAGCAGTACTTC. This chain uses TRBV28 with TRBJ2-7; TRBD2 aligns across 10 bases. The junction had 5 bases not matched to a gene; V was cut back by 3 bases and J by 6 bases. The CDR3 has 14 residues. Germline V CDR1 and CDR2: MDHEN, SYDVKM.

This chain connects TRBV28 to TRBJ1-4; D gene ambiguous. CDR3 size: 12 residues. V lost 5 bases and J lost 4, with 5 bases in between. Germline V gives CDR1 MDHEN, CDR2 SYDVKM. CDR3 nucleotide sequence: TGTGCCAGCAGTAGAATTAATGAAAAACTGTTTTTT. Protein: CASSRINEKLFF.

The chain has TRBV30 and TRBJ2-1, with D perhaps TRBD2 (6 bases). The germline V and J ends were trimmed by 0 bases and 8 bases, with 11 bases remaining between them. The CDR3 is made up of 13 amino acids. Germline assignment: CDR1 GTSNPN and CDR2 SVGIG (reference sequence). CDR3 nucleotides: TGTGCCTGGAGTGTACGACTAGACGATGAGCAGTTCTTC. Translation gives CAWSVRLDDEQFF.

The chain recombines TRBV5-4 with TRBJ2-3, with TRBD1 as a possible D gene (6 bases). V was shortened by 1 base and J by 7 bases, with 19 bases between the two germline ends. The germline V gene has CDR1 SGHNT and CDR2 YYREEE (reference sequence). The CDR3 is 16 amino acids. CDR3 nucleotides: TGTGCCAGCAGCTTGAGTGAGACAGGAGTTTTATATACGCAGTATTTT. Amino acid sequence: CASSLSETGVLYTQYF.

V and J are TRBV18 and TRBJ2-7; TRBD1 might be the D (5 bases). Germline loops: CDR1 KGHSH, CDR2 LQKENI. The CDR3 consists of 14 residues. Trimming removed 6 bases from V and 5 bases from J, with 17 bases in between. CDR3 region: CASSSTTVNHEQYF. The CDR3 DNA sequence: TGTGCCAGCTCCTCCACGACAGTTAACCACGAGCAGTACTTC.

The chain uses TRBV18 and TRBJ1-5; tentative D call: TRBD1 (6 bases). Trimming took off 2 bases at V and 7 bases at J, with 9 bases between the two ends. CDR3 length equals 13 residues. Germline V gene sequence: CDR1 KGHSH, CDR2 LQKENI. The CDR3, as DNA: TGTGCCAGCTCACCAGGACAGCAACAGCCCCAGCATTTT. Its translation is CASSPGQQQPQHF. The full variable domain, its missing parts supplied by reference TRBV18 and TRBJ1-5, is NAGVMQNPRHLVRRRGQEARLRCSPMKGHSHVYWYRQLPEEGLKFMVYLQKENIIDESGMPKERFSAEFPKEGPSILRIQQVVRGDSAAYFCASSPGQQQPQHFGDGTRLSIL.

The chain combines TRBV30 with TRBJ2-2; D is perhaps TRBD2 (5 bases). The V and J ends lost 0 bases and 6 bases respectively, with 17 bases between them. CDR3 length equals 16 residues. Germline CDR1 is GTSNPN and CDR2 is SVGIG (reference sequence). The CDR3 region is CAWSVLSTPGAGELFF. DNA of the CDR3: TGTGCCTGGAGTGTACTTTCGACTCCCGGGGCCGGGGAGCTGTTTTTT. Drawing the rest from reference TRBV30 and TRBJ2-2, the complete variable domain is SQTIHQWPATLVQPVGSPLSLECTVEGTSNPNLYWYRQAAGRGLQLLFYSVGIGQISSEVPQNLSASRPQDRQFILSSKKLLLSDSGFYLCAWSVLSTPGAGELFFGEGSRLTVL.

The chain combines TRBV28 with TRBJ1-1, with 9 bases aligning to TRBD1. Unmatched junction bases numbered 5, after V lost 5 bases and J lost 1 base. The CDR3 sequence is 15 residues long. From germline, CDR1 is MDHEN and CDR2 SYDVKM. The CDR3 DNA reads as TGTGCCAGCAGTGCGCCGGGACAGGGGAACACTGAAGCTTTCTTT. Amino acids: CASSAPGQGNTEAFF.

V is TRBV5-1 and J is TRBJ2-3; D may match TRBD1 or TRBD2 (5 bases each). Trimming removed 4 bases from V and 4 bases from J, with 16 bases in between. The CDR3 runs to 15 residues. CDR1 and CDR2 from the germline V gene are SGHRS and YFSETQ. CDR3 sequence: CASSGTSLGPDTQYF. For the CDR3, the DNA is TGCGCCAGCAGCGGTACTAGTTTGGGGCCAGATACGCAGTATTTT. Full variable domain (rest looked up from reference TRBV5-1 and TRBJ2-3): KAGVTQTPRYLIKTRGQQVTLSCSPISGHRSVSWYQQTPGQGLQFLFEYFSETQRNKGNFPGRFSGRQFSNSRSEMNVSTLELGDSALYLCASSGTSLGPDTQYFGPGTRLTVL.

In this sample, this clone turned up once. The chain is built from TRBV6-6 and TRBJ2-7; tentatively, D is TRBD2 (5 bases). The germline CDR1 and CDR2 sequences are MNHNY and SVGAGI (reference sequence). Trimming cost V 9 bases and J 3 bases, with 21 bases left between them. The CDR3 loop spans 15 amino acids. CDR3 sequence reads: CASNPGTTGNYEQYF. The CDR3 nucleotides are TGTGCCAGTAACCCCGGCACGACGGGGAACTACGAGCAGTACTTC.

The gene calls are TRBV4-1 and TRBJ2-4; TRBD2 aligns across 8 bases. With 0 bases clipped from V and 3 bases from J, the junction kept 7 bases outside the gene matches. CDR1 is MGHRA, CDR2 YSYEKL, per germline. The CDR3 consists of 17 residues. The CDR3: CASSQDKSSGVKNIQYF. The CDR3 DNA reads as TGCGCCAGCAGCCAAGATAAGAGTAGCGGGGTCAAAAACATTCAGTACTTC.

This clone occurred a few times. V usage is TRBV11-2 and J usage is TRBJ2-1, with D perhaps TRBD1 (6 bases). Trimming removed 0 bases at V and 6 bases at J, with 12 bases between. The germline V gene encodes CDR1 SGHAT and CDR2 FQNNGV. The CDR3 spans 15 residues. For the CDR3, the DNA is TGTGCCAGCAGCTTAGAGGGCAGGGGTGGCAATGAGCAGTTCTTC. Translating it yields CASSLEGRGGNEQFF.

As regards this clone: One end of the junction varies from germline; a read error may be responsible. The rearrangement uses TRBV7-7 and TRBJ2-2, with 9 bases matching TRBD2. Germline assignment: CDR1 SSHAT and CDR2 FNYEAQ (reference sequence). The CDR3 extends over 16 amino acids. CDR3 bases: TGTGCTAGCAGCCCATGGGGGACTAGCAACACCGGGGAGCTGTTTTTT. Translation: CASSPWGTSNTGELFF.

This sequence joins TRBV5-4 and TRBJ1-1; D may be TRBD1 (5 bases). This CDR3 comprises 13 residues. Germline CDR1 reads SGHNT; CDR2 reads YYREEE (reference sequence). The V and J ends lost 4 bases and 3 bases respectively, with 10 bases between them. The CDR3 bases are TGTGCCAGCAGCCGCGACAGCCACACTGAAGCTTTCTTT. The encoded protein is CASSRDSHTEAFF.

The gene calls are TRBV29-1 and TRBJ1-3, with no clear D. CDR1 and CDR2 (germline): SQVTM, ANQGSEA. The germline V and J ends were trimmed by 6 bases and 0 bases, with 18 bases remaining between them. The CDR3 consists of 16 residues. CDR3 in DNA: TGCAGCGTGGTAACCTCTGTAACTACCTCTGGAAACACCATATATTTT. Its translation is CSVVTSVTTSGNTIYF. Full variable domain (missing parts from reference TRBV29-1 and TRBJ1-3): SAVISQKPSRDICQRGTSLTIQCQVDSQVTMMFWYRQQPGQSLTLIATANQGSEATYESGFVIDKFPISRPNLTFSTLTVSNMSPEDSSIYLCSVVTSVTTSGNTIYFGEGSWLTVV.

This clone was recorded only once. V and J are TRBV5-6 and TRBJ2-7; D is unresolved. The CDR3 is 11 amino acids. V lost 0 bases, J lost 7 bases, and 5 bases lay in between. Germline-derived CDR1 and CDR2 are SGHDT and YYEEEE. CDR3 sequence: CASSLAVEQYF. DNA of the CDR3: TGTGCCAGCAGCTTGGCGGTAGAGCAGTACTTC.

DNA for the CDR3: TGTGCCAGCAGTGCCGACAGCAAAGGTCAGCCCCAGCATTTT. Translated, it gives CASSADSKGQPQHF. The chain has TRBV2 and TRBJ1-5, with D tentatively TRBD1 (5 bases). The CDR3 consists of 14 residues. Germline V lookup: CDR1 SNHLY, CDR2 FYNNEI. Trimming removed 4 bases from V and 6 bases from J, with 13 bases in between.

This sequence joins TRBV13 and TRBJ2-1, with D hard to call. The germline V gene has CDR1 PRHDT and CDR2 FYEKMQ (reference sequence). V lost 5 bases to trimming and J lost 1 base, with 12 bases between them. This CDR3 comprises 15 residues. In DNA form, the CDR3 reads TGTGCCAGCAGCCAAACCCTAGATTCCTACAATGAGCAGTTCTTC. Translating gives CASSQTLDSYNEQFF.

V and J are TRBV19 and TRBJ1-1, with a possible D match to TRBD1 (5 bases). V was trimmed by 1 base and J by 3 bases, leaving 21 bases between them. Germline CDR1 LNHDA, CDR2 SQIVND (reference sequence). This CDR3 is 18 amino acids long. This CDR3 is CASSIVGVAKLGDTEAFF. CDR3 in DNA: TGTGCCAGTAGTATAGTGGGGGTGGCCAAGTTAGGGGACACTGAAGCTTTCTTT.

The chain joins TRBV29-1 to TRBJ2-2; TRBD2 matches at 9 bases. The CDR3 sequence is 14 residues long. The trim removed 3 bases at V and 7 bases at J, leaving 6 bases unmatched. CDR1 is SQVTM, CDR2 ANQGSEA, per germline. The CDR3 coding sequence is TGCAGCGTTGAGGCGGGGGGGCCTATCGGGGAGCTGTTTTTT. Amino acids: CSVEAGGPIGELFF.

The chain is built from TRBV18 and TRBJ1-5; 9 bases align to TRBD1. The CDR3 totals 14 residues. Germline trimming cut 6 bases from V and 4 bases from J; bases unmatched to any gene: 4. The germline V gene has CDR1 KGHSH and CDR2 LQKENI. CDR3 sequence: CASSKDRGNQPQHF. In DNA form, the CDR3 reads TGTGCCAGCTCGAAGGACAGGGGTAATCAGCCCCAGCATTTT. Using reference TRBV18 and TRBJ1-5 for the parts outside the CDR3, the full variable domain is NAGVMQNPRHLVRRRGQEARLRCSPMKGHSHVYWYRQLPEEGLKFMVYLQKENIIDESGMPKERFSAEFPKEGPSILRIQQVVRGDSAAYFCASSKDRGNQPQHFGDGTRLSIL.